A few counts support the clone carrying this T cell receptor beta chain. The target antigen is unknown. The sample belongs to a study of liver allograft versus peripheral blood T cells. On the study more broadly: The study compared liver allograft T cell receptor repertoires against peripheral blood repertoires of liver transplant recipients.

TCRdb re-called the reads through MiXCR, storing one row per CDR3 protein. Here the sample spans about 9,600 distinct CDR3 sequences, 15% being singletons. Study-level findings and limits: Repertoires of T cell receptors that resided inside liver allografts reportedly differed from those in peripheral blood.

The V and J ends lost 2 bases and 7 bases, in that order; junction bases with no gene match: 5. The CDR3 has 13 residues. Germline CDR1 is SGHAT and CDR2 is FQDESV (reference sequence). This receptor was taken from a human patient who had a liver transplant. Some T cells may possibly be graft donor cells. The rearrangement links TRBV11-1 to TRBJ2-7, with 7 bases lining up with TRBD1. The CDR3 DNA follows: TGTGCCAGCAGCTTAATACAGGGGAGTGAGCAGTACTTC. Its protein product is CASSLIQGSEQYF.